This paragraph reports one TCR beta chain. Antigen specificity is unknown. The sample originates from a study of beta chain features in type 1 diabetes. Once sorted, every population was more than 95% pure. Study-wide points: Any role of HLA type in TCRB rearrangement remained unresolved here.

The CDR3 spans 15 residues. V lost 2 bases and J lost 6; bases outside the gene matches: 9. Every isolated RNA sample was fully reverse transcribed, so sequencing captured expressed TCRB transcripts. Libraries were prepared by immunoSEQ multiplex PCR; TCRdb keeps only in-frame clonotypes and omits some of them. This sample has hundreds of thousands of clones; roughly two thirds occur once, and the top ten carry approximately 0.053%. The rearrangement joins TRBV23-1 to TRBJ2-7; 8 bases line up with TRBD1. TRBV23-1 is an open reading frame whose function is uncertain. The sample consisted of naive CD4+ T cells from blood. This TCR came from a man aged 30-40 years in good health. The CDR3 sequence: CASSQIARTGREQYF. CDR3 coding DNA: TGCGCCAGCAGTCAAATCGCCAGGACAGGGCGCGAGCAGTACTTC.